The clone carrying this T cell receptor (delta chain) occurred a few times. The protein given by TCRdb reflects a much larger clone and differs at residue 17 from this DNA's translation, likely from a read error; the protein shown is the DNA's translation. Both TRG and TRD chains were sequenced from each sorted sample. TCRdb repeated clone calling on the multiplex PCR reads with CATT. Of about 51,000 delta-chain clones in the sample, around 2% are singletons; the top ten hold roughly 25%. This entry is derived from a study of γδ T cells in repeated Plasmodium falciparum infection. As for the study in general: Malian children with intense seasonal malaria exposure were compared with matched Australian children. Donors had four controlled P. falciparum NF54 infections over around 640 days.

The germline CDR1 and CDR2 sequences are TSWWSYY and QGS. With V trimmed by 3 bases and J by 3 bases, 22 bases remained unmatched. The CDR3 has 22 amino acids. Flow sorting of PBMC yielded separate Vgamma9/Vdelta2+ and Vdelta2-negative gammadelta T cell populations for bulk repertoire analysis. This chain joins TRDV1 and TRDJ1; 13 nucleotides match TRDD3. TCRdb lists no J gene, so it was determined here by aligning the DNA to germline. Sequencing was performed on gamma-delta T cells from blood. The clonotype originates from a pool of human donors (malaria-infected and uninfected, not separated). CDR3: CALGEISYLYWGIRSPADKLIF. The CDR3 DNA is TGTGCTCTTGGGGAGATTTCCTACTTGTACTGGGGGATACGTTCACCGGCCGATAAACTCATCTTT.